A single sample gave rise to the 6 T cell receptor beta chains below, sequenced in a study of blood T cell repertoires in COVID-19. Method: immunoSEQ multiplex PCR; TCRdb's copy keeps in-frame clones and lacks some. Here the sample spans 50,000 to 65,000 clones, 70% to 90% being singletons. Sequenced input: peripheral blood. These receptors originate from a man aged 55 to 70 with acute or convalescent COVID-19.

The V gene is TRBV19, the J gene TRBJ2-4; 7 positions match TRBD2. The CDR3 consists of 15 residues. In germline, CDR1 is LNHDA, CDR2 SQIVND (reference sequence). Trimming took 1 base from V and 6 from J; bases not matched to a gene: 6. DNA for the CDR3: TGTGCCAGTAGTATAGGCGGGAGTAATGGAAACATTCAGTACTTC. It encodes CASSIGGSNGNIQYF.

V usage is TRBV14 and J usage is TRBJ2-7; tentatively, D is TRBD1 (5 bases). V lost 1 base, J lost 9 bases, and 13 bases lay in between. CDR3 length: 13 residues. Looked up from germline, CDR1 is SGHDN and CDR2 is FVKESK. The CDR3 DNA is TGTGCCAGCAGCCAAGCCGCCGACAGTCCGCAGTACTTC. Its translation is CASSQAADSPQYF.

The rearrangement uses TRBV5-1 and TRBJ1-5, with D perhaps TRBD1 (6 bases). Germline assignment: CDR1 SGHRS and CDR2 YFSETQ. There are 19 residues in the CDR3. V lost 4 bases and J 0 bases, leaving 23 bases between the germline ends. Here the CDR3 DNA reads TGCGCCAGCAGCGGCCGGACAGCTGGGAGGGAGTATAGCAATCAGCCCCAGCATTTT. This gives the protein CASSGRTAGREYSNQPQHF.

The chain combines TRBV6-6 with TRBJ1-3; D is perhaps TRBD1 (5 bases). The CDR3 contains 14 residues. V shed 4 bases and J shed 3 bases, with 10 bases lying between them. Germline loops: CDR1 MNHNY, CDR2 SVGAGI (reference sequence). CDR3 nucleotides: TGTGCCAGCAGTTGGGGGGTTAGTGGAAACACCATATATTTT. This encodes CASSWGVSGNTIYF.

The chain is built from TRBV3-1 (or the pseudogene TRBV3-2) and TRBJ1-1; TRBD1 is a possible D gene (5 bases). Germline loops: CDR1 LGHDT, CDR2 YNNKEL (reference sequence). Trimming took off 4 bases at V and 2 bases at J, with 8 bases between the two ends. The CDR3 is 13 amino acids. The CDR3: CASSPGGNTEAFF. CDR3 nucleotide sequence: TGTGCCAGCAGCCCCGGGGGAAACACTGAAGCTTTCTTT.

The rearrangement uses TRBV5-1 and TRBJ1-4, with 8 bases aligning to TRBD1. This CDR3 contains 16 residues. Germline V CDR1 and CDR2: SGHRS, YFSETQ. The ends lost 4 bases at V and 7 bases at J; junction bases unmatched: 12. Here the CDR3 reads CASSPDRGGAGEKLFF. CDR3 coding DNA: TGCGCCAGCAGCCCTGACAGGGGAGGTGCCGGTGAAAAACTGTTTTTT. The full variable domain, completed using reference TRBV5-1 and TRBJ1-4, is KAGVTQTPRYLIKTRGQQVTLSCSPISGHRSVSWYQQTPGQGLQFLFEYFSETQRNKGNFPGRFSGRQFSNSRSEMNVSTLELGDSALYLCASSPDRGGAGEKLFFGSGTQLSVL.